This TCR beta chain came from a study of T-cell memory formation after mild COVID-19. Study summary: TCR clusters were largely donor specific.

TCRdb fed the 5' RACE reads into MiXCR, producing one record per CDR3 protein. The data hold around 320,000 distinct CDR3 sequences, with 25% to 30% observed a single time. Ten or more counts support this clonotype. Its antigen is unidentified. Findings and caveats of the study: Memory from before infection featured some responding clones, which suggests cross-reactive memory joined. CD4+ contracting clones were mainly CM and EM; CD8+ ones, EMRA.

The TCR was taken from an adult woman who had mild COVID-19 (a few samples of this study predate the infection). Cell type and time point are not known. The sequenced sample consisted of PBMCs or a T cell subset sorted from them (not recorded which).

CDR3 sequence: CAIGGGAGKNYEQYF. Written as DNA, the CDR3 is TGTGCCATCGGGGGGGGAGCGGGGAAAAACTACGAGCAGTACTTC. The V gene is TRBV10-3, the J gene TRBJ2-7; 7 nucleotides match TRBD2. V shed 8 bases, J shed 3 bases, and the junction held 13 bases outside the gene matches. Germline lookup yields CDR1 ENHRY and CDR2 SYGVKD. This CDR3 spans 15 amino acids.